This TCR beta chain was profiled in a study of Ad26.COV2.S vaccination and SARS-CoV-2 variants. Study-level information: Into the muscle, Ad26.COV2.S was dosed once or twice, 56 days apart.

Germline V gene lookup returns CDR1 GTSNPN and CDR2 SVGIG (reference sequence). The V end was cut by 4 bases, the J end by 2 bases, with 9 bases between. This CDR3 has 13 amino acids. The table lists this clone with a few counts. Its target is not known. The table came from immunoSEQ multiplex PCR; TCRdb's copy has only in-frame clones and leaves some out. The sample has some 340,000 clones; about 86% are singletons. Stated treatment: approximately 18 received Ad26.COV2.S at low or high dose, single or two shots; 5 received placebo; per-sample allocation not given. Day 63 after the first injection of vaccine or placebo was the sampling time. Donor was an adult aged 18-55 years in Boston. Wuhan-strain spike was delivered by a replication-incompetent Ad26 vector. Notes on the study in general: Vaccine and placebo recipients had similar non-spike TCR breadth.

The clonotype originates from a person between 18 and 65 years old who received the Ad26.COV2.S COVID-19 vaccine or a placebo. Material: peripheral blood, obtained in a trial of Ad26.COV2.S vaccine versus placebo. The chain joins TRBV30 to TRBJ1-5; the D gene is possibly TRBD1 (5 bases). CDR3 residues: CAWTGEGNQPQHF. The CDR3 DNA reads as TGTGCCTGGACGGGGGAGGGCAATCAGCCCCAGCATTTT.